These 8 T cell receptor beta chains share one sample of origin, sequenced in a study of cytomegalovirus exposure and HLA in healthy donors (dated by TCRdb to about 2017). Libraries were prepared through the immunoSEQ multiplex PCR assay. For the multiplex PCR, a mixture combining 60 forward primers for TCR Vbeta segments and 13 reverse primers for TCR Jbeta segments was used. Drawn from immuneACCESS, this table holds only the in-frame rearrangements with V and J called that TCRdb kept. Clones are partly lost; checked studies trace under half to an unresolved V gene and leave the rest unexplained. The sample data list approximately 39,000 clones, and 60% to 75% of these were observed just once. The ten largest clones capture just over 6.5% of the sample. Sequencing was carried out using PBMCs. These receptors came from a man aged 30 to 45 in good health and CMV-seronegative.

V gene TRBV27 combines with J gene TRBJ2-2, with TRBD2 as a possible D gene (6 bases). The germline CDR1 and CDR2 sequences are MNHEY and SMNVEV (reference sequence). Trimming stripped 6 bases from V and 8 bases from J, with 13 bases between. The CDR3 loop spans 13 amino acids. Here the CDR3 DNA reads TGTGCCAGCAGCCTTATACGGGAGGGGGAGCTGTTTTTT. It encodes CASSLIREGELFF.

The J gene is TRBJ1-5, the V gene TRBV6-5; D uncertain. CDR3 length: 13 amino acids. V was pared by 6 bases and J by 7 bases, with 13 bases between. Germline V gives CDR1 MNHEY, CDR2 SVGAGI. Here the CDR3 reads CASSTNREQPQHF. Written as DNA, the CDR3 is TGTGCCAGCAGCACTAACCGGGAGCAGCCCCAGCATTTT.

The table lists this clone with a few counts. The gene calls are TRBV11-3 and TRBJ2-2, with 10 bases lining up with TRBD2. Germline lookup yields CDR1 SGHNT and CDR2 YENEEA. J was trimmed by 4 bases and V by 6 bases; bases with no gene match: 5. The CDR3 has 15 residues. The CDR3 here is CASSNRTSGTGELFF. The CDR3 DNA reads TGTGCCAGCAGTAACAGGACTAGCGGCACCGGGGAGCTGTTTTTT.

The chain employs TRBV27 and TRBJ2-3, with 8 bases lining up with TRBD1. Looked up from germline, CDR1 is MNHEY and CDR2 is SMNVEV (reference sequence). After removal of 1 base from V and 6 bases from J, the junction contained 3 bases not matched to a gene. The CDR3 totals 14 residues. CDR3 bases: TGTGCCAGCAGTTTATTACAGGGGGTGGATACGCAGTATTTT. Protein product: CASSLLQGVDTQYF.

The chain joins TRBV6-6 to TRBJ2-1, with 7 bases fitting TRBD1. Germline CDR1 is MNHNY and CDR2 is SVGAGI (reference sequence). There are 15 residues in the CDR3. J was trimmed by 6 bases and V by 7 bases; bases with no gene match: 12. Written as DNA, the CDR3 is TGTGCCAGCACCGAGACAGGGAAGAAGGCCAATGAGCAGTTCTTC. This codes for CASTETGKKANEQFF.

This clone has a handful of counts. V is TRBV7-9 and J is TRBJ2-6, with D perhaps TRBD2 (6 bases). Germline CDR1 is SEHNR and CDR2 is FQNEAQ (reference sequence). The V and J ends lost 6 bases and 0 bases respectively, with 9 bases between them. CDR3 length: 15 residues. CDR3: CASSHGGSGANVLTF. The DNA of the CDR3 is TGTGCCAGCAGTCACGGGGGCTCTGGGGCCAACGTCCTGACTTTC.

This clone was recorded only once. The chain combines TRBV2 with TRBJ2-4; 14 bases map to TRBD2. Trimming removed 8 bases from V and 6 bases from J; junction bases left unmatched: 12. The germline CDR1 and CDR2 sequences are SNHLY and FYNNEI. The CDR3 length is 17 residues. CDR3 bases: TGTGCCAGCCGGGCCGGGACTAGCGGGGGTGGCGGAAACATTCAGTACTTC. Its translation: CASRAGTSGGGGNIQYF.

This rearrangement joins TRBV10-3 to TRBJ2-5, with 7 bases aligning to TRBD2. This CDR3 is built from 14 residues. CDR1 is ENHRY, CDR2 SYGVKD, per germline. V gave up 3 bases and J gave up 4 bases; unmatched junction bases: 5. The chain's CDR3 is CAISETPGGETQYF. In DNA form, the CDR3 reads TGTGCCATCAGTGAAACACCGGGGGGAGAGACCCAGTACTTC.